These 9 T cell receptor beta chains were all obtained from the same sample, sequenced in a study of vaccination and CD4 T cells after COVID-19. Their cognate antigens are unknown. Noted treatment: roughly 11-day PBMC culture with coronavirus spike peptide pools or control peptides (ViraFEST assay). Cultured CD4+ T cell DNA was sequenced using the Oncomine TCR Beta short-read assay. TCRdb recomputed calls from the PCR reads with MiXCR, one row per CDR3 protein. Among around 19,000 distinct CDR3 sequences listed, roughly 40% were seen once. This material consisted of CD4+ T cells from blood, cultured in vitro, taken after SARS-CoV-2 vaccination. The receptor set was obtained from a human donor who had recovered from COVID-19.

The rearrangement joins TRBV7-2 to TRBJ1-1; 8 bases line up with TRBD1. The V gene's germline CDR1 is SGHTA and CDR2 FQGNSA. J gave up 4 bases and V 1 base, and 11 bases lay outside the gene matches. The CDR3 runs 17 residues. CDR3 sequence: CASSLDRHRGWPTEAFF. The CDR3 nucleotides read TGTGCCAGCAGCTTAGATCGACACAGGGGGTGGCCCACTGAAGCTTTCTTT.

This rearrangement joins TRBV6-2 or TRBV6-3 to TRBJ2-1; 9 bases fit TRBD1. J lost 6 bases, V lost 7 bases, and 13 bases had no gene match. The CDR3 covers 16 residues. Looked up from germline, CDR1 is MNHEY and CDR2 is SVGEGT. CDR3 protein: CASTVHRDRDFNEQFF. Written as DNA, the CDR3 is TGTGCCAGCACTGTCCACCGGGACAGGGATTTCAATGAGCAGTTCTTC.

The gene calls are TRBV15 and TRBJ1-5; 8 bases align to TRBD1. Germline V gene lookup returns CDR1 LNHNV and CDR2 YYDKDF (reference sequence). After removal of 6 bases from V and 4 bases from J, the junction contained 5 bases not matched to a gene. The CDR3 covers 14 residues. CDR3 sequence reads: CATRGDRPNQPQHF. Here the CDR3 DNA reads TGTGCCACCAGGGGGGACAGGCCAAATCAGCCCCAGCATTTT.

The chain couples TRBV10-3 to TRBJ2-3; D is perhaps TRBD1 or TRBD2 (5 bases each). V was pared by 6 bases and J by 6 bases, with 19 bases between. The CDR3 contains 15 residues. Per the germline V gene, CDR1 is ENHRY and CDR2 is SYGVKD. The CDR3, as DNA: TGTGCCATCAGGGGAGATGAGCAGGGTAGGGATACGCAGTATTTT. As protein: CAIRGDEQGRDTQYF.

This clonotype was detected a few times. V and J are TRBV20-1 and TRBJ1-5; D is unresolved. Trimming left V 3 bases short and J 5 bases short, with 11 bases between. Germline V CDR1 and CDR2: DFQATT, SNEGSKA (reference sequence). The CDR3 is 13 residues long. The CDR3 sequence: CSARRGYDQPQHF. The DNA of the CDR3 is TGCAGTGCTAGGAGAGGGTATGATCAGCCCCAGCATTTT.

This clonotype appeared a few times. This chain joins TRBV7-6 and TRBJ2-1; D is uncertain. Germline V lookup: CDR1 SGHVS, CDR2 FNYEAQ. This CDR3 spans 13 amino acids. The germline V and J ends were trimmed by 4 bases and 3 bases, with 7 bases remaining between them. In nucleotides, the CDR3 is TGTGCCAGCAGCTCCCCAATCTACAATGAGCAGTTCTTC. This sequence encodes CASSSPIYNEQFF.

This clonotype has just a few counts. In DNA, the CDR3 is TGTGCCAGTAGTACCGGACCTGCTAACTATGGCTACACCTTC. Encoded protein: CASSTGPANYGYTF. The V gene is TRBV19, the J gene TRBJ1-2; D is uncertain. CDR3 length equals 14 residues. The V gene lost 4 bases and the J gene lost 0 bases, with 9 bases spanning the gap. Germline CDR1 LNHDA, CDR2 SQIVND (reference sequence).

This clonotype was counted only a few times. The chain uses TRBV25-1 and TRBJ2-7, with 8 bases matching TRBD2. Germline V gene sequence: CDR1 MGHDK, CDR2 SYGVNS. J lost 2 bases, V lost 3 bases, and 3 bases had no gene match. This CDR3 is built from 14 residues. CDR3 loop: CASSEASGPYEQYF. The CDR3 nucleotides are TGTGCCAGCAGTGAGGCTAGCGGGCCCTACGAGCAGTACTTC.

This clonotype turned up a few times. The genes are TRBV7-2 and TRBJ2-5; D gene uncertain. The CDR3 has 12 amino acids. Trimming took off 6 bases at V and 5 bases at J, with 10 bases between the two ends. The germline gives CDR1 SGHTA, CDR2 FQGNSA. As DNA, the CDR3 is TGTGCCAGCAGTGTCAACGGGGAGACCCAGTACTTC. It encodes CASSVNGETQYF.